This T cell receptor beta chain is drawn from a study of blood T cell repertoires in COVID-19. Study information: PBMCs, B-cell-depleted T cells, or T cells were the source of the cDNA or gDNA that made up the material.

V lost 4 bases and J lost 5, with 12 bases in between. CDR3 size: 13 residues. Germline V gives CDR1 MDHEN, CDR2 SYDVKM. The table came from immunoSEQ multiplex PCR; TCRdb's copy has only in-frame clones and leaves some out. The data show about 17,000 clones, with over 75% seen just once and roughly 30% held by the top ten. J is TRBJ2-7 and V is TRBV28; no clear D. The sequenced sample consisted of peripheral blood. This receptor was taken from a woman aged 65 to 85 with active COVID-19. As DNA, the CDR3 is TGTGCCAGCAGTTCAACGGTCCCCCACGAGCAGTACTTC. This codes for CASSSTVPHEQYF.